This TCR beta chain is drawn from a study of somatic mutations in cytotoxic T cells in rheumatoid arthritis. For the study at large: Patient blood was drawn as 30 ml EDTA; the draw came right after diagnosis and before any treatment. Flow sorting of some V beta antibody-stained T cells reached nearly 100% purity, with V beta1+ cells also TCRB-sequenced.

The CDR3 has 14 amino acids. Germline lookup yields CDR1 LGHNA and CDR2 YSLEER. The V end lost 0 bases, the J end lost 11 bases, and 15 bases lay between the germline ends. TCRdb's table, derived via immunoSEQ multiplex PCR, lists solely in-frame clones and lacks some. The data contain more than 4,500 clones, approximately 82% of them singletons. This chain uses TRBV4-3 with TRBJ2-3; a weak D match, TRBD2 (6 bases). The sequenced sample consisted of CD8+ T cells sorted from blood. This receptor was obtained from an adult with rheumatoid arthritis. This chain's CDR3 is CASSQDIADFWQYF. The CDR3 DNA reads as TGCGCCAGCAGCCAAGATATAGCGGACTTCTGGCAGTATTTT.